These 10 T cell receptor beta chains were all obtained from the same sample, sequenced in a study of blood T cell repertoires in COVID-19. Sequencing used immunoSEQ multiplex PCR; TCRdb keeps in-frame clones, though not all of them. The profile covers roughly 70,000 clones, with approximately 80% appearing a single time and 18% taken by the ten largest. Sequenced: peripheral blood. Every receptor here comes from a man in his 70s who had recovered from COVID-19.

The chain is built from TRBV11-2 and TRBJ1-5; D uncertain. This CDR3 has 13 amino acids. Germline V gene data show CDR1 as SGHAT and CDR2 as FQNNGV. V was cut by 3 bases and J by 7 bases, with 10 bases left in between. In DNA form, the CDR3 reads TGTGCCAGCAGCTTGAGCGATGGGCAGCCCCAGCATTTT. Translation gives CASSLSDGQPQHF.

The chain uses TRBV11-3 and TRBJ1-6; 7 nucleotides align to TRBD1. The ends lost 5 bases at V and 4 bases at J; junction bases unmatched: 8. Germline V gene lookup returns CDR1 SGHNT and CDR2 YENEEA. This CDR3 has 16 residues. CDR3 amino acids: CASSRPGGTYNSPLHF. As DNA, the CDR3 is TGTGCCAGCAGCCGCCCAGGGGGGACGTATAATTCACCCCTCCACTTT.

The chain links TRBV11-2 to TRBJ2-7, with D hard to call. This CDR3 spans 12 amino acids. Looked up from germline, CDR1 is SGHAT and CDR2 is FQNNGV. The V gene lost 4 bases and the J gene lost 3 bases, with 7 bases spanning the gap. The CDR3 DNA follows: TGTGCCAGCAGCTCGAATAGCTACGAGCAGTACTTC. As protein: CASSSNSYEQYF.

The genes are TRBV6-2 or TRBV6-3 and TRBJ1-5, with D perhaps TRBD1 (6 bases). Germline assignment: CDR1 MNHEY and CDR2 SVGEGT. The length of the CDR3 is 17 residues. V lost 6 bases and J 5 bases, leaving 23 bases between the germline ends. The CDR3 sequence: CASSLRPYRQDYQPQHF. DNA of the CDR3: TGTGCCAGCAGCCTCCGACCCTACCGACAGGACTATCAGCCCCAGCATTTT.

J is TRBJ2-1 and V is TRBV19, with D maybe TRBD2 (6 bases). V was clipped by 5 bases and J by 1 base, with 12 bases between them. The V gene's germline CDR1 is LNHDA and CDR2 SQIVND (reference sequence). The CDR3 extends over 15 amino acids. The CDR3, as DNA: TGTGCCAGTAGTTCGGTGGGAGGATCCTACAATGAGCAGTTCTTC. Residues: CASSSVGGSYNEQFF.

This clone has a handful of counts. This rearrangement joins TRBV19 to TRBJ1-2; D uncertain. CDR1 and CDR2 (germline): LNHDA, SQIVND (reference sequence). This CDR3 contains 14 residues. V gave up 4 bases and J gave up 0 bases, with 9 bases separating them. The CDR3 DNA sequence: TGTGCCAGTAGTACGGGAGAAACTAACTATGGCTACACCTTC. Its protein is CASSTGETNYGYTF.

This chain joins TRBV5-6 and TRBJ1-3; TRBD1 is a possible D gene (5 bases). The CDR3 contains 14 residues. Germline V CDR1 and CDR2: SGHDT, YYEEEE. Trimming removed 2 bases at V and 1 base at J, with 7 bases between. The CDR3 sequence is CASSFRDSGNTIYF. The CDR3 DNA is TGTGCCAGCAGCTTCAGGGATTCTGGAAACACCATATATTTT. The whole variable domain, remainder taken from reference TRBV5-6 and TRBJ1-3, is DAGVTQSPTHLIKTRGQQVTLRCSPKSGHDTVSWYQQALGQGPQFIFQYYEEEERQRGNFPDRFSGHQFPNYSSELNVNALLLGDSALYLCASSFRDSGNTIYFGEGSWLTVV.

The gene calls are TRBV18 and TRBJ2-2; 7 bases fit TRBD1. With 0 bases clipped from V and 2 bases from J, the junction kept 3 bases outside the gene matches. The CDR3 is 16 amino acids. The germline gives CDR1 KGHSH, CDR2 LQKENI. In nucleotides, the CDR3 is TGTGCCAGCTCACCACCACAGGGGCTCAACACCGGGGAGCTGTTTTTT. Translation: CASSPPQGLNTGELFF.

The chain has TRBV7-2 and TRBJ1-4; tentative D call: TRBD1 (6 bases). This CDR3 comprises 15 residues. Germline V gene lookup returns CDR1 SGHTA and CDR2 FQGNSA. V was pared by 6 bases and J by 3 bases, with 14 bases between. DNA of the CDR3: TGTGCCAGCAGTAAGACCGGGACACCTAATGAAAAACTGTTTTTT. It translates to CASSKTGTPNEKLFF.

This chain uses TRBV9 with TRBJ1-5, with D uncertain. The V end lost 0 bases, the J end lost 8 bases, and 15 bases lay between the germline ends. The CDR3 consists of 15 residues. Germline values: CDR1 SGDLS, CDR2 YYNGEE. The CDR3 here is CASSVAGRREEPQHF. The CDR3, as DNA: TGTGCCAGCAGCGTAGCGGGAAGGCGGGAAGAGCCCCAGCATTTT.